The source of this T cell receptor (beta chain) is a study of blood T cell repertoires in COVID-19. About the study: COVID-19 samples, acute and convalescent, were from the United States, Italy and Spain. PBMCs, B-cell-depleted T cells, or T cells provided the cDNA or gDNA that made up the material.

Only in-frame clones appear in the TCRdb table, and some are missing; sequencing was by immunoSEQ multiplex PCR. The top ten clones hold around 4% of a sample with approximately 150,000 clones, about nine tenths of them seen once. Worth noting for this clone: The sample holds other DNA sequences that translate to the same CDR3.

After removal of 2 bases from V and 5 bases from J, the junction contained 6 bases not matched to a gene. CDR1 and CDR2 (germline): MDHEN, SYDVKM. CDR3 length equals 15 residues. The TCR comes from a woman in her fifties or sixties who had recovered from COVID-19. The rearrangement uses TRBV28 and TRBJ1-1, with 9 bases that match TRBD1. Sequences were obtained from peripheral blood. CDR3 in DNA: TGTGCCAGCAGTTTAGACAGGGGGAGGAGGACTGAAGCTTTCTTT. Its protein is CASSLDRGRRTEAFF. The complete variable domain, with remaining parts taken from reference TRBV28 and TRBJ1-1, reads DVKVTQSSRYLVKRTGEKVFLECVQDMDHENMFWYRQDPGLGLRLIYFSYDVKMKEKGDIPEGYSVSREKKERFSLILESASTNQTSMYLCASSLDRGRRTEAFFGQGTRLTVV.